This T cell receptor (beta chain) emerged from a study of memory B cells and T cells in multiple sclerosis. Stimulus-free culture yielded autoproliferating CFSE-dim and non-proliferating CFSE-high T cells, each sequenced separately. Pooled replicate wells came from approximately 5x10^7 CFSE-labeled PBMCs cultured 7 days without stimulus. PBMCs were labeled with around 0.52 uM CFSE and cultured without exogenous stimuli. This clone is a singleton in its sample. Its target is not known. Findings and caveats of the study: Clone-set sizes differed between compartments, so shared clonotype counts needed normalization.

Profiling relied on immunoSEQ multiplex PCR, and the TCRdb table lists in-frame clones only, not all of them. The data show 25,000 to 35,000 clones, roughly 83% seen once. The CDR3 totals 14 residues. Trimming cost V 6 bases and J 0 bases; bases outside gene matches: 0. Germline V gene data show CDR1 as MNHNS and CDR2 as SASEGT. Sequenced input: PBMCs from blood kept in culture. The receptor's source is a human donor with multiple sclerosis. The chain uses TRBV6-1 and TRBJ1-5, with TRBD1 identical over 9 bases. CDR3 sequence reads: CASRGQGSNQPQHF. In nucleotides, the CDR3 is TGTGCCAGCAGGGGACAGGGTAGCAATCAGCCCCAGCATTTT.